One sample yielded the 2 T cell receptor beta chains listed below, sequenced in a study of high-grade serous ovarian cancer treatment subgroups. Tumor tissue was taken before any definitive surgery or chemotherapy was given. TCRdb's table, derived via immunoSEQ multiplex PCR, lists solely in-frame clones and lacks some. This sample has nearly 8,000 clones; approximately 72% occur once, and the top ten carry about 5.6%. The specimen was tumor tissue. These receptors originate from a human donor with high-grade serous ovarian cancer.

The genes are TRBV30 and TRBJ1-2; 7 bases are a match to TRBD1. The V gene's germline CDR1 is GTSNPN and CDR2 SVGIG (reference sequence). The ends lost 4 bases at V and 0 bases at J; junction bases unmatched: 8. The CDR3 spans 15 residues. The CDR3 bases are TGTGCCTGGATGACAGGGCATTCGACTAACTATGGCTACACCTTC. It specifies CAWMTGHSTNYGYTF.

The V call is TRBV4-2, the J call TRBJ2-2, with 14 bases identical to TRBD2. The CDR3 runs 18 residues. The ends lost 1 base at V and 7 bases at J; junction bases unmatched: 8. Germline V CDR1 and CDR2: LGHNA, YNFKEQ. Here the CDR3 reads CASSQGGLAGDGSGELFF. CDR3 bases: TGTGCCAGCAGCCAAGGGGGACTAGCGGGAGATGGGAGCGGGGAGCTGTTTTTT.